This section outlines one T cell receptor (beta chain) sequence together with its context. Its antigen is currently unknown. Clones were sequenced by immunoSEQ multiplex PCR, and TCRdb holds only the in-frame ones, with some missing. The repertoire holds about 110,000 clones, with about 91% as singletons. This sample stems from a study of OX40 agonist ivuxolimab in advanced cancers. On the study more broadly: Participants could have had prior anti-PD-1, anti-PD-L1 or anti-CTLA-4 therapy, and approximately 40% had some. Study outcomes and limitations: CD8+ T cells averaged more expanded clones than CD4+. Those patients achieving a partial response at 0.1-3.0 mg/kg showed among the lowest clonal expansion. The expanded peripheral T cells' antigen specificity was not determined.

The receptor's source is an adult with an advanced solid tumor such as melanoma, head and neck, liver or kidney cancer. Source: CD4+ or CD8+ T cells sorted from blood, taken in a trial of the OX40 agonist ivuxolimab.

The CDR3 region is CASSPDSTNTEAFF. CDR3 DNA: TGTGCCAGCAGCCCGGACAGCACGAACACTGAAGCTTTCTTT. This chain joins TRBV11-1 and TRBJ1-1, with D perhaps TRBD1 (6 bases). The CDR3 contains 14 residues. CDR1 is SGHAT and CDR2 is FQDESV in the germline V gene (reference sequence). V was pared by 5 bases and J by 1 base, with 11 bases between.